The 3 T cell receptor beta chains given below trace back to one sample, sequenced in a study of blood T cell repertoires in COVID-19. Clones were read by immunoSEQ multiplex PCR, and TCRdb kept only the in-frame ones, dropping some. Counted here are 250,000 to 300,000 clones, approximately 91% occurring once; the ten biggest clones make up 1.5% to 2%. The sequencing input was PBMCs or T cells enriched from blood (not recorded which). Receptor source: a woman aged 40 to 50 who had recovered from COVID-19.

The CDR3 DNA sequence: TGTGCCAGCAGCCGGAACATGATAGAGGAGGGCTACACCTTC. It translates to CASSRNMIEEGYTF. V gene TRBV7-9 combines with J gene TRBJ1-2, with D hard to call. Germline V CDR1 and CDR2: SEHNR, FQNEAQ (reference sequence). V was cut by 5 bases and J by 8 bases, with 18 bases left in between. The CDR3 length is 14 residues.

The chain carries TRBV18 and TRBJ1-3; D remains ambiguous. This CDR3 is built from 17 residues. Per the germline V gene, CDR1 is KGHSH and CDR2 is LQKENI. The V gene lost 2 bases and the J gene lost 0 bases, with 14 bases spanning the gap. The CDR3 DNA reads TGTGCCAGCTCACCATCCGGTGCCTATAACTCTGGAAACACCATATATTTT. It encodes CASSPSGAYNSGNTIYF.

The chain recombines TRBV6-2 or TRBV6-3 with TRBJ2-4; D gene ambiguous. Germline loops: CDR1 MNHEY, CDR2 SVGEGT. CDR3 length: 15 residues. Trimming removed 3 bases at V and 3 bases at J, with 12 bases between. In nucleotides, the CDR3 is TGTGCCAGCAGTTATCCCGTCGAGGTCAAAAACATTCAGTACTTC. This sequence encodes CASSYPVEVKNIQYF.